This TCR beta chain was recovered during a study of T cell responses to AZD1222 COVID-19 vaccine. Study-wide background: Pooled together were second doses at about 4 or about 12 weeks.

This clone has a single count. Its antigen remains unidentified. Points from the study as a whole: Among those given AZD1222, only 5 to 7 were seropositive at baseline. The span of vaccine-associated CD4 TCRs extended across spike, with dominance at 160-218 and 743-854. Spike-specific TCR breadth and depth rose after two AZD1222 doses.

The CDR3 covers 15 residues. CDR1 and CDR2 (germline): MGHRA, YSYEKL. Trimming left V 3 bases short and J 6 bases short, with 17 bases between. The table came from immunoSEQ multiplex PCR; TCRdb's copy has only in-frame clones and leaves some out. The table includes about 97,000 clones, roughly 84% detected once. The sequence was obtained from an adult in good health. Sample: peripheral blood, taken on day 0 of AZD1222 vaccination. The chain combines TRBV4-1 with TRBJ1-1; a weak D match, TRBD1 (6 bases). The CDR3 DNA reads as TGCGCCAGCAGCCAGTCAACAGGGAGGGTCGCTGAAGCTTTCTTT. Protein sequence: CASSQSTGRVAEAFF.